This T cell receptor beta chain was sequenced for a study of CD8+ T cells in alopecia areata. PBMC-derived CD4+ and CD8+ T cells were sorted. Germline V gene data show CDR1 as SGHTA and CDR2 as FQGNSA. The CDR3 runs 14 residues. V lost 5 bases, J lost 4 bases, and 12 bases lay in between. RNA extraction and reverse transcription yielded cDNA as sequencing template. TCRdb keeps only in-frame clones here, not all; method: immunoSEQ multiplex PCR. The table lists some 210,000 clones, about 60% of them singletons, with approximately 0.45% in the top ten. This clone was seen a few times. The chain uses TRBV7-2 and TRBJ1-5; D is uncertain. The origin of this receptor is a human donor with alopecia areata. Sequenced material: CD4+ T cells sorted from blood, taken at week 0. CDR3 residues: CASSESLSNQPQHF. CDR3 coding DNA: TGTGCCAGCAGCGAATCACTGAGTAATCAGCCCCAGCATTTT.